This TCR beta chain derives from a study of identical twins. A universal primer site was created by template switching, with the cDNA bearing unique molecular identifiers. TCRdb reanalysed the 5' RACE reads using MiXCR and keeps one entry per CDR3 protein. In the table there are 280,000 or so distinct CDR3 sequences, approximately 8% of which are singletons. This clonotype was seen ten or more times. Its target is unknown. This CDR3 is 15 amino acids long. Per germline, CDR1 SGHRS and CDR2 YFSETQ. Unmatched junction bases numbered 9, after V lost 5 bases and J lost 4 bases. Study observations and caveats: Cord blood beta clonotypes present at high abundance carried fewer insertions; no such pattern appeared in memory repertoires.

These data were likewise used in another study, on yellow fever vaccine responses in identical twins. That work states: A vaccine T cell response that seemed partly convergent and partly personalized was reported in twins.

The specimen sequenced was memory (CD45RO+) T cells sorted from blood. The sequence was collected from a young woman in good health. The chain has TRBV5-1 and TRBJ1-2; 9 bases map to TRBD1. CDR3 sequence (DNA): TGCGCCAGCAGACAGGAACAGGGGGCATCCTATGGCTACACCTTC. This translates into CASRQEQGASYGYTF.